The 9 T cell receptor beta chains listed next were all sequenced from one sample in a study of identical twins. TCRdb redid the calling of the 5' RACE reads with MiXCR, one entry per CDR3 protein. The data show 400,000 to 500,000 distinct CDR3 sequences, roughly an eighth seen once. These same data were also listed under a study on yellow fever vaccine responses in identical twins.

Sequencing was performed on CD4+ T cells sorted from blood. The receptors originated from a woman between 18 and 29 years old in good health.

This clonotype was counted a few times. The chain couples TRBV20-1 to TRBJ2-3, with D tentatively TRBD1 (5 bases). CDR3 size: 12 residues. CDR1 is DFQATT and CDR2 is SNEGSKA in the germline V gene (reference sequence). V lost 7 bases, J lost 0 bases, and 8 bases lay in between. The CDR3 bases are TGCAGTGGACAGCGTAGCACAGATACGCAGTATTTT. Protein sequence: CSGQRSTDTQYF.

This clonotype has only a few counts. The chain combines TRBV10-3 with TRBJ2-7; 9 nucleotides match TRBD2. CDR3 length equals 13 residues. The germline gives CDR1 ENHRY, CDR2 SYGVKD. With V trimmed by 7 bases and J by 7 bases, 8 bases remained unmatched. CDR3 sequence (DNA): TGTGCCATCACTAGCGGGATAGGCTTGGAGCAGTACTTC. This encodes CAITSGIGLEQYF.

This clonotype showed up just a few times. V gene TRBV28 combines with J gene TRBJ2-7; 8 positions match TRBD1. After removal of 5 bases from V and 12 bases from J, the junction contained 18 bases not matched to a gene. The CDR3 loop spans 15 amino acids. CDR1 is MDHEN, CDR2 SYDVKM, per germline. The CDR3 spells CASSPGTGIAGVWYF. CDR3 in DNA: TGTGCCAGCAGTCCTGGGACAGGCATAGCAGGGGTTTGGTACTTC.

This chain joins TRBV11-2 and TRBJ2-1; TRBD1 is a possible D gene (5 bases). The CDR3 has 14 residues. V lost 5 bases, J lost 12 bases, and 20 bases lay in between. The germline V gene encodes CDR1 SGHAT and CDR2 FQNNGV. This CDR3 reads CASSHLGAARLQFF. The CDR3 region has the DNA TGTGCCAGCAGCCACTTAGGGGCAGCCCGACTGCAGTTCTTC.

The genes are TRBV2 and TRBJ1-5, with a tentative D call TRBD1 (6 bases). The length of the CDR3 is 12 residues. Trimming took 4 bases from V and 6 from J, leaving 7 bases between them. CDR1 SNHLY and CDR2 FYNNEI come from the germline V gene. CDR3 bases: TGTGCCAGCAGTGCAGGGGTTCAGCCCCAGCATTTT. The encoded protein is CASSAGVQPQHF.

This clonotype was picked up a small number of times. V and J are TRBV5-6 and TRBJ1-2; TRBD1 aligns across 7 bases. In germline, CDR1 is SGHDT, CDR2 YYEEEE. V lost 1 base to trimming and J lost 5 bases; unmatched junction nucleotides: 8. The CDR3 is 15 residues long. In DNA form, the CDR3 reads TGTGCCAGCAGCTTGTTCGGCACAGGGGTTTATGGCTACACCTTC. Its protein is CASSLFGTGVYGYTF.

The chain uses TRBV7-2 and TRBJ2-3, with 7 bases that match TRBD2. Germline lookup yields CDR1 SGHTA and CDR2 FQGNSA. V was clipped by 3 bases and J by 5 bases; unmatched bases: 8. The CDR3 contains 15 residues. The CDR3 region has the DNA TGTGCCAGCAGCTTCAAAGCGGGATTCGTAGATACGCAGTATTTT. This codes for CASSFKAGFVDTQYF.

The V and J genes are TRBV2 and TRBJ1-1, with 7 bases identical to TRBD1. Losses at the gene ends were 7 bases for V and 0 bases for J; bases not matched to a gene: 8. CDR3 length equals 15 residues. Germline assignment: CDR1 SNHLY and CDR2 FYNNEI. The CDR3 is CASIRDSVLNTEAFF. CDR3 DNA: TGTGCCAGCATCCGGGACAGTGTATTGAACACTGAAGCTTTCTTT.

CDR3 protein: CASSYSAGGAAQYF. The CDR3 DNA reads TGTGCCAGCAGTTACTCAGCGGGAGGCGCGGCGCAGTATTTT. This chain uses TRBV6-5 with TRBJ2-3, with 9 bases fitting TRBD2. Per germline, CDR1 MNHEY and CDR2 SVGAGI. The V gene end was trimmed by 0 bases and the J gene end by 10 bases; junction bases not matched to a gene: 5. CDR3 length: 14 amino acids.